Below, 8 T cell receptor beta chains from the same sample are listed, as sequenced in a study of T cell responses to AZD1222 COVID-19 vaccine. Sequencing used immunoSEQ multiplex PCR; TCRdb keeps in-frame clones, though not all of them. The data show under 60,000 clones, with approximately 79% seen just once and approximately 10% held by the top ten. The sample was peripheral blood, taken on day 0 of AZD1222 vaccination. These receptors all stem from an adult in good health.

The chain joins TRBV4-2 to TRBJ1-1; weak D call: TRBD1 (6 bases). CDR1 is LGHNA, CDR2 YNFKEQ, per germline. V lost 2 bases and J lost 0, with 22 bases in between. CDR3 size: 19 residues. CDR3 DNA sequence: TGTGCCAGCAGCCAAAATGGACCGGGACAAGTGAACTTGAACACTGAAGCTTTCTTT. This translates into CASSQNGPGQVNLNTEAFF.

The chain is built from TRBV5-1 and TRBJ2-1; D ambiguous. Germline loops: CDR1 SGHRS, CDR2 YFSETQ. The ends were cut back, 0 bases at V and 7 bases at J, with 5 bases in the middle. This CDR3 is built from 12 residues. DNA for the CDR3: TGCGCCAGCAGCTTGGGGGTGAATGAGCAGTTCTTC. Translation gives CASSLGVNEQFF.

This clone was recorded once. The gene calls are TRBV27 and TRBJ1-1; the D gene is possibly TRBD1 (6 bases). Germline CDR1 and CDR2: MNHEY and SMNVEV (reference sequence). Trimming stripped 5 bases from V and 5 bases from J, with 9 bases between. The CDR3 is 12 residues long. The DNA of the CDR3 is TGTGCCAGCAGTAGGGGGGGTACTGAAGCTTTCTTT. Protein product: CASSRGGTEAFF.

In DNA form, the CDR3 reads TGTGCCAGCAGTTTTATGGGACAGGGGCGTATCAATCAGCCCCAGCATTTT. Encoded protein: CASSFMGQGRINQPQHF. The V and J genes are TRBV28 and TRBJ1-5; TRBD1 matches 10 bases. The CDR3 has 17 residues. The V gene end was trimmed by 3 bases and the J gene end by 3 bases; junction bases not matched to a gene: 8. Germline CDR1 reads MDHEN; CDR2 reads SYDVKM.

The chain links TRBV27 to TRBJ1-5; possible D gene TRBD1, 6 bases. The CDR3 spans 15 residues. CDR1 MNHEY and CDR2 SMNVEV come from the germline V gene (reference sequence). Between the trimmed V and J ends, which lost 4 bases and 2 bases, there was a span of 12 bases. CDR3 residues: CASSWGGPGNQPQHF. The CDR3 region has the DNA TGTGCCAGCAGTTGGGGGGGGCCTGGCAATCAGCCCCAGCATTTT.

The rearrangement uses TRBV18 and TRBJ1-4; D gene unclear. V was cut by 0 bases and J by 7 bases, with 9 bases left in between. This CDR3 has 14 residues. Per the germline V gene, CDR1 is KGHSH and CDR2 is LQKENI. CDR3 sequence reads: CASSPPGSREKLFF. The CDR3 DNA follows: TGTGCCAGCTCACCACCGGGCAGTCGTGAAAAACTGTTTTTT.

The chain uses TRBV19 and TRBJ1-5, with D tentatively TRBD1 (6 bases). The CDR3 is made up of 16 amino acids. V lost 3 bases, J lost 4 bases, and 16 bases lay in between. Germline lookup yields CDR1 LNHDA and CDR2 SQIVND (reference sequence). The CDR3 region is CASSILPGATNQPQHF. The DNA for the CDR3 is TGTGCCAGTAGTATCCTCCCAGGGGCCACTAATCAGCCCCAGCATTTT.

The chain employs TRBV6-2 or TRBV6-3 and TRBJ1-2; tentative D call: TRBD1 (5 bases). Germline V gene sequence: CDR1 MNHEY, CDR2 SVGEGT. Trimming cost V 0 bases and J 4 bases, with 12 bases left between them. This CDR3 is built from 15 residues. The CDR3 sequence is CASSYSRDRGYGYTF. The CDR3 DNA is TGTGCCAGCAGTTACTCGAGGGATAGGGGCTATGGCTACACCTTC.